This is a list of T cell receptor beta chains from one sample in a study of a mutant IDH1 vaccine in newly diagnosed glioma. The method was immunoSEQ multiplex PCR; TCRdb's version includes in-frame clones alone and lacks a portion of them. The sample comprises 43,000 or so clones, approximately 92% of which are singletons, and roughly 2.3% rests with the top ten. What these receptors recognize is not known. The material was PBMCs, obtained from a glioma patient whose treatment included an IDH1 peptide vaccine. These receptors originate from a man aged 45-65 years with glioma. CDR3s include the opening cysteine and the closing phenylalanine or tryptophan. The D gene is left open where the match is weak. The listing skips clone size in some rows; elsewhere it reads once, few, many or a size class.

CDR3 length	V gene	clone size	D gene	J gene	CDR3 protein	CDR3 DNA
14	TRBV7-9	-	-	TRBJ2-7	CASSSSLSPLEQYF	TGTGCCAGCAGCTCGTCCCTCTCCCCGCTGGAGCAGTACTTC
13	TRBV6-1	-	TRBD1	TRBJ1-2	CASKMTGADGYTF	TGTGCCAGCAAGATGACAGGGGCGGACGGCTACACCTTC
13	TRBV27	-	-	TRBJ2-7	CASSWTRRDEQYF	TGTGCCAGCAGTTGGACCCGGAGGGACGAGCAGTACTTC
16	TRBV5-1	-	TRBD1	TRBJ1-1	CASSGRQGSTNTEAFF	TGCGCCAGCAGCGGGAGACAGGGCTCTACGAACACTGAAGCTTTCTTT
12	TRBV6-6	-	-	TRBJ2-7	CASSYGFYEQYF	TGTGCCAGCAGTTACGGGTTCTACGAGCAGTACTTC
12	TRBV6-5	-	-	TRBJ1-2	CASSSPGFGYTF	TGTGCCAGCAGTTCCCCAGGGTTTGGCTACACCTTC
13	TRBV28	-	-	TRBJ1-1	CASSLTWGTEAFF	TGTGCCAGCAGCCTCACCTGGGGCACTGAAGCTTTCTTT
16	TRBV6-1	few	-	TRBJ2-7	CASSEGWQAHSYEQYF	TGTGCCAGCAGTGAAGGGTGGCAGGCACACTCCTACGAGCAGTACTTC
14	TRBV27	-	TRBD1	TRBJ2-1	CASRTGGSYNEQFF	TGTGCCAGCAGAACAGGGGGCTCCTACAATGAGCAGTTCTTC
14	TRBV7-7	-	-	TRBJ2-7	CASSLAMSSYEQYF	TGTGCTAGCAGCTTAGCGATGAGCTCCTACGAGCAGTACTTC
15	TRBV7-3	-	-	TRBJ2-3	CASSLTPGAADTQYF	TGTGCCAGCAGCTTAACCCCCGGCGCGGCAGATACGCAGTATTTT
18	TRBV15	-	TRBD2	TRBJ2-1	CATSRDRLAGIARNEQFF	TGTGCCACCAGCAGAGATCGACTAGCGGGGATCGCTAGGAATGAGCAGTTCTTC
14	TRBV9	-	-	TRBJ1-6	CASTPGQWDSPLHF	TGTGCCAGCACCCCGGGGCAATGGGATTCACCCCTCCACTTT
14	TRBV27	-	-	TRBJ2-7	CASSSRPVPYEQYF	TGTGCCAGCAGTTCCCGTCCCGTTCCCTACGAGCAGTACTTC
12	TRBV28	-	-	TRBJ2-7	CASRSGPYEQYF	TGTGCCAGCAGATCGGGACCCTACGAGCAGTACTTC
14	TRBV6-6	-	TRBD1	TRBJ1-5	CASSLGQVNQPQHF	TGTGCCAGCAGTCTTGGACAGGTAAATCAGCCCCAGCATTTT
12	TRBV5-6	-	-	TRBJ2-3	CASSLGADTQYF	TGTGCCAGCAGCTTGGGCGCAGATACGCAGTATTTT
14	TRBV6-1	-	TRBD1	TRBJ2-7	CASTKGALSYEQYF	TGTGCCAGCACTAAGGGGGCTCTCTCCTACGAGCAGTACTTC
15	TRBV5-5	-	-	TRBJ2-7	CASSGTGHSNFGQYF	TGTGCCAGCAGCGGGACGGGACACTCGAACTTTGGGCAGTACTTC
17	TRBV7-9	-	-	TRBJ2-6	CASSLPLSLSGANVLTF	TGTGCCAGCAGCTTACCTCTCAGCCTCTCTGGGGCCAACGTCCTGACTTTC
15	TRBV4-3	-	-	TRBJ2-3	CASSQDRTSTDTQYF	TGCGCCAGCAGCCAAGACAGGACCAGCACAGATACGCAGTATTTT
11	TRBV7-9	once	-	TRBJ1-1	CASSPAVEAFF	TGTGCCAGCAGCCCCGCGGTTGAAGCTTTCTTT